This T cell receptor beta chain stems from a study of T cell responses to AZD1222 COVID-19 vaccine. Across the study: Timing groups of about 4 and about 12 weeks for second doses were pooled.

Turning to this clone: Its antigen is as yet unknown.

Profiled with immunoSEQ multiplex PCR; TCRdb holds only in-frame clones, not every one. Of 66,000 or so clones listed, about 90% are singletons. Overall study results and limits: Spike-specific TCR breadth and depth grew following two AZD1222 doses.

Sequenced here: peripheral blood, sampled on day 0 of AZD1222 vaccination. This TCR came from an adult in good health.

CDR3: CASSPARLVQETQYF. CDR3 DNA: TGTGCCAGCAGCCCAGCGAGACTAGTCCAAGAGACCCAGTACTTC. The chain joins TRBV11-3 to TRBJ2-5; the D gene is possibly TRBD2 (6 bases). Per the germline V gene, CDR1 is SGHNT and CDR2 is YENEEA. The CDR3 sequence is 15 residues long. The V end was cut by 5 bases, the J end by 1 base, with 14 bases between. The whole variable domain, filled in from reference TRBV11-3 and TRBJ2-5, reads EAGVVQSPRYKIIEKKQPVAFWCNPISGHNTLYWYLQNLGQGPELLIRYENEEAVDDSQLPKDRFSAERLKGVDSTLKIQPAELGDSAVYLCASSPARLVQETQYFGPGTRLLVL.